The rows below give T cell receptor beta chains drawn from one sample of a study of T cell changes during pregnancy in multiple sclerosis. The table came from immunoSEQ multiplex PCR; TCRdb's copy has only in-frame clones and leaves some out. The sample records approximately 30,000 clones, under 90% being singletons. The material sequenced was CD8+ T cells from peripheral blood mononuclear cells, taken after pregnancy. The receptors shown here come from a female donor with multiple sclerosis, enrolled in a pregnancy study. Both conserved end residues are part of each CDR3. The D gene is left open where the match is weak. Not every row has a clone size; where given, it reads once, few, many or a size class.

J: TRBJ1-2
size: few
V: TRBV7-2
D: -
CDR3: CASSLAGQGWNYGYTF
DNA: TGTGCCAGCAGCTTAGCGGGGCAGGGATGGAACTATGGCTACACCTTC

J: TRBJ2-2
size: -
V: TRBV7-2
D: TRBD1
CDR3: CASSLDRDRVNTGELFF
DNA: TGTGCCAGCAGCTTAGATCGAGACAGGGTGAACACCGGGGAGCTGTTTTTT

J: TRBJ1-2
size: few
V: TRBV6-4
D: TRBD1
CDR3: CASRAYRGPKQGYTF
DNA: TGTGCCAGCAGAGCATACAGGGGCCCCAAGCAGGGCTACACCTTC

J: TRBJ1-1
size: -
V: TRBV16
D: -
CDR3: CASSSRFEAFF
DNA: TGTGCCAGCAGTTCGAGGTTTGAAGCTTTCTTT

J: TRBJ2-7
size: -
V: TRBV19
D: TRBD1
CDR3: CASSPTGMYEQYF
DNA: TGTGCCAGTAGCCCGACAGGGATGTACGAGCAGTACTTC

J: TRBJ2-2
size: -
V: TRBV7-3
D: TRBD2
CDR3: CASSGGATGELFF
DNA: TGTGCCAGCTCCGGGGGGGCTACCGGGGAGCTGTTTTTT

J: TRBJ2-1
size: -
V: TRBV4-2
D: TRBD2
CDR3: CASSQELAGGPNEQFF
DNA: TGTGCCAGCAGCCAGGAACTAGCGGGGGGGCCGAATGAGCAGTTCTTC

J: TRBJ1-3
size: once
V: TRBV10-3
D: -
CDR3: CAISGGGDSGNTIYF
DNA: TGTGCCATCAGTGGCGGCGGAGACTCTGGAAACACCATATATTTT

J: TRBJ1-2
size: -
V: TRBV29-1
D: -
CDR3: CSVVGGRDYGYTF
DNA: TGCAGCGTTGTGGGGGGGCGCGACTATGGCTACACCTTC

J: TRBJ1-1
size: -
V: TRBV4-3
D: -
CDR3: CASSQSQQGFSEAFF
DNA: TGCGCCAGCAGCCAAAGCCAACAGGGTTTTTCTGAAGCTTTCTTT

J: TRBJ2-5
size: -
V: TRBV4-1
D: -
CDR3: CASSQDRETQYF
DNA: TGCGCCAGCAGCCAAGACCGGGAGACCCAGTACTTC

J: TRBJ1-1
size: -
V: TRBV7-9
D: TRBD1
CDR3: CASSPGQGGLTDTEAFF
DNA: TGTGCCAGCAGCCCGGGACAGGGGGGATTGACGGACACTGAAGCTTTCTTT

J: TRBJ2-7
size: few
V: TRBV7-9
D: TRBD2
CDR3: CASSHGGGYEQYF
DNA: TGTGCCAGCAGCCACGGGGGGGGTTACGAGCAGTACTTC

J: TRBJ2-7
size: -
V: TRBV5-1
D: TRBD1
CDR3: CASSLTGTGFDEQYF
DNA: TGCGCCAGCAGCTTGACCGGGACAGGGTTCGACGAGCAGTACTTC

J: TRBJ1-2
size: -
V: TRBV2
D: -
CDR3: CASKVRGGYGYTF
DNA: TGTGCCAGCAAAGTTAGGGGCGGCTATGGCTACACCTTC

J: TRBJ1-4
size: -
V: TRBV9
D: TRBD1
CDR3: CASSVAGTGNEKLFF
DNA: TGTGCCAGCAGCGTTGCCGGGACAGGCAATGAAAAACTGTTTTTT

J: TRBJ1-5
size: -
V: TRBV25-1
D: -
CDR3: CASSVGANQPQHF
DNA: TGTGCCAGCAGTGTGGGGGCCAATCAGCCCCAGCATTTT

J: TRBJ1-5
size: once
V: TRBV7-9
D: -
CDR3: CASSLALAGHQPQHF
DNA: TGTGCCAGCAGCTTAGCGCTTGCAGGGCATCAGCCCCAGCATTTT

J: TRBJ1-2
size: few
V: TRBV4-1
D: TRBD1
CDR3: CASSHQGQGNGYTF
DNA: TGCGCCAGCAGCCACCAGGGACAGGGGAATGGCTACACCTTC

J: TRBJ1-2
size: -
V: TRBV10-3
D: TRBD1
CDR3: CAISDPPGQGALGYTF
DNA: TGTGCCATCAGTGACCCCCCGGGACAGGGGGCGCTTGGCTACACCTTC

J: TRBJ1-2
size: -
V: TRBV2
D: TRBD1
CDR3: CASSPRTGPFYGYTF
DNA: TGTGCCAGCAGCCCCAGGACAGGGCCTTTCTATGGCTACACCTTC

J: TRBJ1-2
size: -
V: TRBV7-6
D: TRBD1
CDR3: CASSFAGTDLGGYTF
DNA: TGTGCCAGCAGCTTTGCCGGGACAGACCTCGGTGGCTACACCTTC

J: TRBJ2-5
size: -
V: TRBV30
D: -
CDR3: CAWSGGGDYQETQYF
DNA: TGTGCCTGGAGCGGAGGGGGGGACTACCAAGAGACCCAGTACTTC

J: TRBJ2-2
size: -
V: TRBV29-1
D: -
CDR3: CSVASHSGLDTGELFF
DNA: TGCAGCGTTGCATCACACAGCGGGCTTGACACCGGGGAGCTGTTTTTT

J: TRBJ1-2
size: once
V: TRBV11-2
D: TRBD1
CDR3: CASRDGQVETF
DNA: TGTGCCAGTAGGGACGGACAGGTGGAGACCTTC

J: TRBJ2-7
size: -
V: TRBV10-3
D: TRBD1
CDR3: CAISEGQEYEQYF
DNA: TGTGCCATCAGTGAGGGACAGGAATACGAGCAGTACTTC

J: TRBJ1-3
size: -
V: TRBV4-3
D: -
CDR3: CASSQDKIRSGNTIYF
DNA: TGCGCCAGCAGCCAGGACAAGATCCGCTCTGGAAACACCATATATTTT

J: TRBJ2-7
size: -
V: TRBV19
D: TRBD1
CDR3: CASKGTGDYEQYF
DNA: TGTGCCAGTAAGGGGACAGGGGACTACGAGCAGTACTTC

J: TRBJ2-5
size: -
V: TRBV5-6
D: -
CDR3: CASSTPQSGQETQYF
DNA: TGTGCCAGCAGCACACCGCAAAGTGGCCAAGAGACCCAGTACTTC

J: TRBJ2-5
size: -
V: TRBV7-7
D: -
CDR3: CASSPGSGTQYF
DNA: TGTGCCAGCAGCCCCGGATCGGGGACCCAGTACTTC

J: TRBJ1-6
size: -
V: TRBV5-4
D: -
CDR3: CASSLGRAYNSPLHF
DNA: TGTGCCAGCAGCTTGGGCAGGGCCTATAATTCACCCCTCCACTTT

J: TRBJ2-3
size: -
V: TRBV6-4
D: TRBD2
CDR3: CASSLRRGTSASTDTQYF
DNA: TGTGCCAGCAGCTTACGCCGCGGGACTAGCGCGAGCACAGATACGCAGTATTTT

J: TRBJ1-5
size: -
V: TRBV18
D: -
CDR3: CASSGSRDNNQPQHF
DNA: TGTGCCAGCTCAGGAAGCAGGGATAACAATCAGCCCCAGCATTTT

J: TRBJ1-1
size: many
V: TRBV27
D: -
CDR3: CASSWGGYTEAFF
DNA: TGTGCCAGCAGTTGGGGGGGGTACACTGAAGCTTTCTTT

J: TRBJ1-1
size: -
V: TRBV15
D: TRBD1
CDR3: CATSRDRPTGTENTEAFF
DNA: TGTGCCACCAGCAGAGATCGACCGACAGGGACAGAAAACACTGAAGCTTTCTTT

J: TRBJ2-3
size: -
V: TRBV9
D: TRBD2
CDR3: CASSVGGGGATDTQYF
DNA: TGTGCCAGCAGCGTAGGGGGCGGGGGGGCCACAGATACGCAGTATTTT

J: TRBJ1-5
size: -
V: TRBV4-3
D: -
CDR3: CASSQYRTGRVQPQHF
DNA: TGCGCCAGCAGCCAATATCGCACAGGGAGAGTTCAGCCCCAGCATTTT

J: TRBJ2-2
size: -
V: TRBV6-5
D: TRBD1
CDR3: CASSYLQGKNTGELFF
DNA: TGTGCCAGCAGTTACCTACAGGGGAAGAACACCGGGGAGCTGTTTTTT

J: TRBJ2-7
size: -
V: TRBV9
D: TRBD1
CDR3: CASSVAGTAYEQYF
DNA: TGTGCCAGCAGCGTAGCCGGGACAGCCTACGAGCAGTACTTC

J: TRBJ1-1
size: -
V: TRBV27
D: -
CDR3: CASSFQGNTEAFF
DNA: TGTGCCAGCAGTTTTCAGGGAAACACTGAAGCTTTCTTT

J: TRBJ1-1
size: few
V: TRBV9
D: -
CDR3: CASSVTRTVTEAFF
DNA: TGTGCCAGCAGCGTTACAAGGACAGTTACTGAAGCTTTCTTT

J: TRBJ2-7
size: once
V: TRBV6-5
D: TRBD2
CDR3: CASASGRDEQYF
DNA: TGTGCCAGCGCCTCGGGGAGGGACGAGCAGTACTTC

J: TRBJ1-1
size: few
V: TRBV2
D: -
CDR3: CATELSTGNTEAFF
DNA: TGTGCCACCGAGTTATCGACAGGGAACACTGAAGCTTTCTTT

J: TRBJ2-1
size: -
V: TRBV27
D: -
CDR3: CASYADGRFNEQFF
DNA: TGTGCCAGCTATGCGGATGGCAGATTCAATGAGCAGTTCTTC

J: TRBJ1-1
size: -
V: TRBV12-5
D: -
CDR3: CASVGGVGTEAFF
DNA: TGTGCTAGTGTCGGGGGGGTTGGGACTGAAGCTTTCTTT

J: TRBJ1-2
size: -
V: TRBV14
D: -
CDR3: CASSQGTNYGYTF
DNA: TGTGCCAGCAGCCAAGGCACAAACTATGGCTACACCTTC

J: TRBJ2-3
size: many
V: TRBV30
D: TRBD2
CDR3: CAWSRLADSTDTQYF
DNA: TGTGCCTGGAGTAGGCTAGCGGATAGCACAGATACGCAGTATTTT

J: TRBJ2-7
size: -
V: TRBV7-2
D: TRBD2
CDR3: CASSYGLAGPPYEQYF
DNA: TGTGCCAGCAGCTACGGACTAGCGGGGCCCCCCTACGAGCAGTACTTC

J: TRBJ2-5
size: -
V: TRBV27
D: -
CDR3: CASSPLTESKTQYF
DNA: TGTGCCAGCAGTCCCCTTACGGAGTCTAAGACCCAGTACTTC